Below, one T cell receptor (beta chain) is given with its context. Trimming removed 3 bases from V and 12 bases from J, with 16 bases in between. This CDR3 is built from 14 residues. Germline V gene data show CDR1 as SGDLS and CDR2 as YYNGEE. This table comes from immunoSEQ multiplex PCR, and its TCRdb copy is limited to in-frame clones, with some not included. Here the sample spans 200,000 to 250,000 clones, around nine tenths being singletons. This entry belongs to a study of blood T cell repertoires in COVID-19. The receptor was derived from a man aged 18 to 30 with active or convalescent COVID-19. V usage is TRBV9 and J usage is TRBJ1-6; weak D call: TRBD1 (5 bases). The sample consisted of peripheral blood. CDR3 sequence (DNA): TGTGCCAGCAGCGCCGAACGGGACTGGGGACCCCTCCACTTT. Translation gives CASSAERDWGPLHF.